This TCR beta chain emerged from a study of T cell responses to AZD1222 COVID-19 vaccine. The method was immunoSEQ multiplex PCR; TCRdb's version includes in-frame clones alone and lacks a portion of them. The repertoire holds some 100,000 clones, with approximately 90% as singletons. With 9 bases removed from V and 3 bases from J, the gap between germline ends came to 3 bases. The CDR3 is 9 residues long. CDR1 and CDR2 (germline): SGHTA, FQGNSA. The material sequenced was peripheral blood, taken on day 0 of AZD1222 vaccination. This TCR was sampled from an adult in good health. This sequence joins TRBV7-2 and TRBJ2-7, with D unclear. The CDR3 coding sequence is TGTGCCAGGATCTACGAGCAGTACTTC. Protein: CARIYEQYF.